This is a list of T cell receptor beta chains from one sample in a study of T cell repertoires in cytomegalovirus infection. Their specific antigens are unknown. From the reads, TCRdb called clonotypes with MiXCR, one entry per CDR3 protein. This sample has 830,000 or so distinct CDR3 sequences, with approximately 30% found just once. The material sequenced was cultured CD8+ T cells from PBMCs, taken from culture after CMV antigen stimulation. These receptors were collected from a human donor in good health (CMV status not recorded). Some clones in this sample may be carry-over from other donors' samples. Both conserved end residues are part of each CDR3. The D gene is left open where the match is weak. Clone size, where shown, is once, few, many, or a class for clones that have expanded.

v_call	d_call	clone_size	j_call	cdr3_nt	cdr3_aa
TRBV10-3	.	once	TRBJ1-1	TGTGCCATCAGGCGTTCCCCGGACGGCCAATTTATGAACACTGAAGCTTTCTTT	CAIRRSPDGQFMNTEAFF
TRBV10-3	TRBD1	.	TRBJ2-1	TGTGCCATCAAGACAGGGGGCGGATACAATGAGCAGTTCTTC	CAIKTGGGYNEQFF
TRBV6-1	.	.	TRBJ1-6	TGTGCCAGCAGAGGGGTCCTAAGCTCCTATAATTCACCCCTCCACTTT	CASRGVLSSYNSPLHF
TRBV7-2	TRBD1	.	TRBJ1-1	TGTGCCAGCAGCCTTGGGACAGCCGGTCGAGAAGCTTTCTTT	CASSLGTAGREAFF
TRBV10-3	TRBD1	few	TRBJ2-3	TGTGCCATCAGTGAGGACAGGGGGCGTACAGATACGCAGTATTTT	CAISEDRGRTDTQYF
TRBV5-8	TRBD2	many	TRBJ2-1	TGTGCCAGCAGCGGCCCGGGGGGACCCTACAATGAGCAGTTCTTC	CASSGPGGPYNEQFF
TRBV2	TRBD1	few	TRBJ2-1	TGTGCCAGCAGCGGGGACAGTCGGATCTTC	CASSGDSRIF
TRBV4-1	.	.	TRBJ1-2	TGCGCCAGCAGCCAAGATGAAGGGATGGGTGGCTACACCTTC	CASSQDEGMGGYTF
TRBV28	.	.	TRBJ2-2	TGTGCCAGCAGCTACTTTCCGGGACCCACAGGGGAGCTGTTTTTT	CASSYFPGPTGELFF
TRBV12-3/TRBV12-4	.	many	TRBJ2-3	TGTGCCAGCAGGAGGGTGGCGACAGATACGCAGTATTTT	CASRRVATDTQYF
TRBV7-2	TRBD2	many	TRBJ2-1	TGTGCCAGCAGCCAGCGCCCGGGACTAAGCTCCTACAATGAGCAGTTCTTC	CASSQRPGLSSYNEQFF
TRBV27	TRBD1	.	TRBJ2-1	TGTGCCAGCAACACGACCCCGGACAGGGTACATGAGCAGTTCTTC	CASNTTPDRVHEQFF
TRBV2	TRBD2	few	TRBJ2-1	TGTGCCAACTTAGCGGGGGCAAGTCCCTACAATGAGCAGTTCTTC	CANLAGASPYNEQFF
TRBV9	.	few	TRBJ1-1	TGTGCCAGCAGCGTAGTAGGTCAGCTGGTGAACACTGAAGCTTTCTTT	CASSVVGQLVNTEAFF
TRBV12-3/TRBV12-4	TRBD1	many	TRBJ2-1	TGTGCCAGCAGCGCGACAGGGGGTATAGATGAGCAGTTCTTC	CASSATGGIDEQFF
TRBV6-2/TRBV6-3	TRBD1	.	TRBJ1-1	TGTGCCAACGGTCAGCACAGGGGTCGGACTGAAGCTTTCTTT	CANGQHRGRTEAFF
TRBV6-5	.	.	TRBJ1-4	TGTGCCAGCAGTTACTACATCCCGGGACACGAAACTAATGAAAAACTGTTTTTT	CASSYYIPGHETNEKLFF
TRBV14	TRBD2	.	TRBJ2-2	TGTGCCAGCAGCAAACAGCGCAGCGGGGGCTACACCGGGGAGCTGTTTTTT	CASSKQRSGGYTGELFF
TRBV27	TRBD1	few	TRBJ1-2	TGTGCCAGCAGCCCCTCGGACAGGTGGATTAACTATGGCTACACCTTC	CASSPSDRWINYGYTF
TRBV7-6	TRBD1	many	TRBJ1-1	TGTGCCAGCAGCTACCTGGGACAGGGGGTCACTGAAGCTTTCTTT	CASSYLGQGVTEAFF
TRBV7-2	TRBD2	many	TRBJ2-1	TGTGCCAGCAGCTTAGCGTCTAGCGGGGCGTACAATGAGCAGTTCTTC	CASSLASSGAYNEQFF
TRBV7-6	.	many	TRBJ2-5	TGTGCCAGCAGCTTAGCGCCGACTGGGCAAGAGACCCAGTACTTC	CASSLAPTGQETQYF
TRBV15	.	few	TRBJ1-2	TGTGCCACCAGCCAAGAAGGTGGCCTGAACTATGGCTACACCTTC	CATSQEGGLNYGYTF
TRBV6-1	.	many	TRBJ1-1	TGTGCCAGCACTCCCTCCTTGGGGGTCGCCGAGGGTTATGAAGCTTTCTTT	CASTPSLGVAEGYEAFF
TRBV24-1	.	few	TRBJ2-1	TGTGCCACCAGTGATGCTTCCGGGGCCTCCTACAATGAGCAGTTCTTC	CATSDASGASYNEQFF
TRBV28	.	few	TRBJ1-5	TGTGCCAGTCTGACTAGGGAGTCCCCTGACTACAATCAGCCCCAGCATTTT	CASLTRESPDYNQPQHF
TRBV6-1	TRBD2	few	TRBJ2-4	TGTGCCAGCAGTGAACTAGCGGGGGGTTCCAAAAACATTCAGTACTTC	CASSELAGGSKNIQYF
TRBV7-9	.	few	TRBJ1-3	TGTGCCAGCAGCATAGATGGAAACACCATATATTTT	CASSIDGNTIYF
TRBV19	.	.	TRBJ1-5	TGTGCCAGTAGAACCAGGGATACCCAGCCCCAGCATTTT	CASRTRDTQPQHF
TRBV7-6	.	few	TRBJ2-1	TGTGCCAGCAGCTTAGACTTGGGGCGGAGTAACTCCTACAATGAGCAGTTCTTC	CASSLDLGRSNSYNEQFF
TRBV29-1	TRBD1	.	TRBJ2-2	TGCAGCCTCACCCGACAGGGGCGGGGGGAGCTGTTTTTT	CSLTRQGRGELFF
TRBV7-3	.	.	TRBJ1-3	TGTGCCAGCAGCCCTTGGACGGCTAGAAACACCATATATTTT	CASSPWTARNTIYF
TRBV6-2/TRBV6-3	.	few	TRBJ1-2	TGTGCCAGCAGTCTCCTTTGGAGAGCTCAGGGCTATGGCTACACCTTC	CASSLLWRAQGYGYTF
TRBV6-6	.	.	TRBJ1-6	TGTGCCAGCAGTTACACAGTGTGGAATTCACCCCTCCACTTT	CASSYTVWNSPLHF
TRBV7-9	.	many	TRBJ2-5	TGTGCCAGCAGCCTCGGGGACGTCCTGGCCCAGTACTTC	CASSLGDVLAQYF
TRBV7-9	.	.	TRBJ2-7	TGTGCCAGCAGCTTCGGGGCCGACTACGAGCAGTACTTC	CASSFGADYEQYF
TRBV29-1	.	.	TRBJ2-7	TGCAGCGTTGATGCTGGGGCCGCCTACGAGCAGTACTTC	CSVDAGAAYEQYF
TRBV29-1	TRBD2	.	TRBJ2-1	TGCAGCGTTGAAGATCCTAGCGGGGGGCGCTCCTACAATGAGCAGTTCTTC	CSVEDPSGGRSYNEQFF
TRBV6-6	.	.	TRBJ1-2	TGTGCCATTGAGAGGAAAGACTATGGCTACACCTTC	CAIERKDYGYTF
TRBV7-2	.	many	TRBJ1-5	TGTGCCAGCAGCTGGGGGGGGAATAGCAATCAGCCCCAGCATTTT	CASSWGGNSNQPQHF
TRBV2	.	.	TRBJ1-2	TGTGCCAGCCGAGACTGGGACTACACCTTC	CASRDWDYTF
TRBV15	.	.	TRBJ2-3	TGTGCCACCAGCAGAGAGAAGGGGAGCACAGATACGCAGTATTTT	CATSREKGSTDTQYF
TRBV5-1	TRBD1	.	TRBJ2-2	TGCGCCAGCAGCCCCTCTCTCGACAGGGGCACCGGGGAGCTGTTTTTT	CASSPSLDRGTGELFF
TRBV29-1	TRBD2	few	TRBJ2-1	TGCAGCGCAACGACTAGCGGGGGCCCTTACGGTGAGCAGTTCTTC	CSATTSGGPYGEQFF
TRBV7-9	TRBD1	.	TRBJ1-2	TGTGCCAGCAGCCTCCAGGGGGGATACATTAACTATGGCTACACCTTC	CASSLQGGYINYGYTF
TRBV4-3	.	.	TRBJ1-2	TGCGCCAGCAGCCAAGATACGGCAGAGAACTATGTCTACACCTTC	CASSQDTAENYVYTF
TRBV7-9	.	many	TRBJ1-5	TGTGCCAGCAGCTTAGATCAGCAGGGGCGGTTCGATCAGCCCCAGCATTTT	CASSLDQQGRFDQPQHF
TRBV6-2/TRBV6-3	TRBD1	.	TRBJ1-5	TGTGCCAGCAGGGGACAGGGAAGAGGGCAGCCCCAGCATTTT	CASRGQGRGQPQHF
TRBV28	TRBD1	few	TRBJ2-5	TGTGCCAGCAGTTTTCCGCCGACAGGGGGAGAGACCCAGTACTTC	CASSFPPTGGETQYF
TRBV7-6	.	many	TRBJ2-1	TGTGCCAGCAGCTTAGCACCGGTCAATGAGCAGTTCTTC	CASSLAPVNEQFF
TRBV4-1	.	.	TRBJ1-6	TGCGCCAGCAGCCAGACTCGACAGCAATCTAATTCACCCCTCCACTTT	CASSQTRQQSNSPLHF
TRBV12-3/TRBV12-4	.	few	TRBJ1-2	TGTGCCAGCAGTGCCTGGACAGCTAATCCTAACTATGGCTACACCTTC	CASSAWTANPNYGYTF
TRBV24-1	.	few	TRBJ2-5	TGTGCCACCAGTGATTTGGGTACAGGAGAGACCCAGTACTTC	CATSDLGTGETQYF
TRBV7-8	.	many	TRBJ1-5	TGTGCCAGCAGCTTCCACCTGGGGAACAATCAGCCCCAGCATTTT	CASSFHLGNNQPQHF
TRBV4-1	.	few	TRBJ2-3	TGCGCCAGCAGCCCGAATTCAGAAATGATGGGGGGTCGCACAGATACGCAGTATTTT	CASSPNSEMMGGRTDTQYF
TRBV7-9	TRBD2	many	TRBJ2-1	TGTGCCAGCAGCTCCCGAGGTAGCGGGCTCAACAATGAGCAGTTCTTC	CASSSRGSGLNNEQFF
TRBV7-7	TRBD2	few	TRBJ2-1	TGTGCTAGCAGCTTACCGGGACTAGCGGGGGGAACCAGCTCCTACAATGAGCAGTTCTTC	CASSLPGLAGGTSSYNEQFF
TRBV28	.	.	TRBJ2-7	TGTGCCAGCAGTTTTCTCGGCGGACTCGGGGAGCAGTACTTC	CASSFLGGLGEQYF
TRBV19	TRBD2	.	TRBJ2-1	TGTGCCAGTAGTATAGCTAGCGGGGATCACTCCTACAATGAGCAGTTCTTC	CASSIASGDHSYNEQFF